The TCR beta chain described here comes from a study of blood T cell repertoires in COVID-19. Looking at the study overall: T cells, B-cell-depleted T cells, or PBMCs provided the cDNA or gDNA that served as material.

The junction had 9 bases not matched to a gene; V was cut back by 7 bases and J by 3 bases. The CDR3 spans 15 residues. CDR1 is MNHEY, CDR2 SVGAGI, per germline. Original methodology: The assay estimated nucleated cells by amplifying reference gene primers. Measured with immunoSEQ multiplex PCR; TCRdb has only the in-frame clones, and not every one. The DNA was the basis for D and trimming; V, J and clone size are from that table. The sample shows 240,000 or so clones, roughly 90% of them seen only once. Sequencing was performed on peripheral blood. The V call is TRBV6-5, the J call TRBJ2-7; 10 bases line up with TRBD2. This receptor was identified in a man between 60 and 75 years old with acute or convalescent COVID-19. In DNA form, the CDR3 reads TGTGCCAGCACTAGCGGGAGAAGATACCTCTACGAGCAGTACTTC. Amino acid sequence: CASTSGRRYLYEQYF.